These 15 T cell receptor beta chains were all obtained from the same sample, sequenced in a study of T cells in Graves' hyperthyroidism and ophthalmopathy. Researchers amplified the TCR beta CDR3 regions from RNA transcripts. The HTBI set primed first-round TCR CDR3 RT-PCR. MiXCR was run by TCRdb on the multiplex PCR reads, yielding one entry per CDR3 protein. Of a few hundred thousand distinct CDR3 sequences listed, about 13% are singletons. Source material: blood. The receptor set was obtained from a woman between 40 and 55 years old with Graves' ophthalmopathy.

This clonotype showed up just once. The chain joins TRBV12-3 or TRBV12-4 to TRBJ2-2; D could derive from TRBD1 or TRBD2 (6 bases each). Trimming stripped 3 bases from V and 4 bases from J, with 15 bases between. The CDR3 has 16 amino acids. CDR3 DNA: TGTGCCAGCAGTTTCCCGGGGGCCGGTAGCACCGGGGAGCTGTTTTTT. The encoded protein is CASSFPGAGSTGELFF.

This clonotype turned up a few times. This chain joins TRBV24-1 and TRBJ2-1, with 11 bases matching TRBD2. V lost 2 bases to trimming and J lost 4 bases; unmatched junction nucleotides: 3. CDR3 length: 16 amino acids. CDR1 is KGHDR and CDR2 is SFDVKD in the germline V gene. CDR3 loop: CATSDSLAGGYNEQFF. For the CDR3, the DNA is TGTGCCACCAGTGATTCTTTAGCGGGAGGGTACAATGAGCAGTTCTTC.

This clonotype was seen ten or more times. The V gene is TRBV11-2, the J gene TRBJ2-2, with 16 bases identical to TRBD2. The CDR3 sequence is 18 residues long. The V gene's germline CDR1 is SGHAT and CDR2 FQNNGV. The ends lost 7 bases at V and 4 bases at J; junction bases unmatched: 9. CDR3 DNA sequence: TGTGCCAGCACCCAGGGGACTAGCGGGAGGGCTCGCACCGGGGAGCTGTTTTTT. It translates to CASTQGTSGRARTGELFF.

V usage is TRBV7-2 and J usage is TRBJ2-7; 8 nucleotides agree with TRBD1. The CDR3 extends over 17 amino acids. Germline assignment: CDR1 SGHTA and CDR2 FQGNSA. With 4 bases clipped from V and 1 base from J, the junction kept 12 bases outside the gene matches. The DNA for the CDR3 is TGTGCCAGCAGCTATAGAGGGGGCGACAGGGGATCCTACGAGCAGTACTTC. As protein: CASSYRGGDRGSYEQYF.

The table lists this clonotype with many counts. The V and J genes are TRBV27 and TRBJ1-5; D is perhaps TRBD1 (5 bases). Germline CDR1 and CDR2: MNHEY and SMNVEV (reference sequence). This CDR3 is 14 amino acids long. Trimming left V 8 bases short and J 2 bases short, with 13 bases between. CDR3 residues: CASRDSFGNQPQHF. The CDR3 nucleotides are TGTGCCAGCCGGGACTCATTCGGCAATCAGCCCCAGCATTTT.

This clonotype was found many times. The CDR3 coding sequence is TGCGCCAGCAGCTTGGCCGGGGACAAGAACACTGAAGCTTTCTTT. Its translation is CASSLAGDKNTEAFF. This chain links TRBV5-1 with TRBJ1-1; a possible D gene is TRBD1 (6 bases). The CDR3 sequence is 15 residues long. The germline V and J ends were trimmed by 0 bases and 1 base, with 10 bases remaining between them. Germline CDR1 and CDR2: SGHRS and YFSETQ.

This clonotype showed up many times. The genes are TRBV5-6 and TRBJ1-2; D is ambiguous. The CDR3 is made up of 13 amino acids. Trimming took off 4 bases at V and 4 bases at J, with 11 bases between the two ends. Germline assignment: CDR1 SGHDT and CDR2 YYEEEE. CDR3 residues: CASSHGEPYGYTF. The CDR3 DNA reads TGTGCCAGCAGCCACGGGGAACCCTATGGCTACACCTTC.

This clonotype appeared many times. The chain is built from TRBV29-1 and TRBJ2-1; perhaps D is TRBD1 or TRBD2 (5 bases each). The CDR3 totals 13 residues. Germline CDR1 SQVTM, CDR2 ANQGSEA. Between the trimmed V and J ends, which lost 4 bases and 9 bases, there was a span of 16 bases. CDR3 bases: TGCAGCGTTGCTGTTCTAGTTGGGGGTGAGCAGTTCTTC. It specifies CSVAVLVGGEQFF.

This sequence joins TRBV25-1 and TRBJ1-4, with D perhaps matching TRBD1 (6 bases). V dropped 0 bases and J dropped 5 bases, with 10 bases sitting between them. This CDR3 spans 15 amino acids. Germline V lookup: CDR1 MGHDK, CDR2 SYGVNS. This chain's CDR3 is CASSEYRGANEKLFF. CDR3 bases: TGTGCCAGCAGTGAATATAGGGGGGCCAATGAAAAACTGTTTTTT. Looking up the rest from reference TRBV25-1 and TRBJ1-4 gives the full variable domain: EADIYQTPRYLVIGTGKKITLECSQTMGHDKMYWYQQDPGMELHLIHYSYGVNSTEKGDLSSESTVSRIRTEHFPLTLESARPSHTSQYLCASSEYRGANEKLFFGSGTQLSVL.

This clonotype showed up many times. V and J are TRBV7-9 and TRBJ2-7; D uncertain. The CDR3 length is 13 residues. V dropped 5 bases and J dropped 7 bases, with 15 bases sitting between them. CDR1 SEHNR and CDR2 FQNEAQ come from the germline V gene (reference sequence). The CDR3 region has the DNA TGTGCCAGCAGCCTCTTGACCCATCCGGAGCAGTACTTC. Translating gives CASSLLTHPEQYF. The entire variable domain, with the rest obtained from reference TRBV7-9 and TRBJ2-7, is as follows: DTGVSQNPRHKITKRGQNVTFRCDPISEHNRLYWYRQTLGQGPEFLTYFQNEAQLEKSRLLSDRFSAERPKGSFSTLEIQRTEQGDSAMYLCASSLLTHPEQYFGPGTRLTVT.

This clonotype was observed at least ten times. This rearrangement joins TRBV6-2 or TRBV6-3 to TRBJ1-1; 8 bases align to TRBD1. Germline CDR1 is MNHEY and CDR2 is SVGEGT. The CDR3 has 15 amino acids. Losses at the gene ends were 2 bases for V and 5 bases for J; bases not matched to a gene: 7. CDR3 loop: CASSYPGQGGTEAFF. The CDR3 DNA reads as TGTGCCAGCAGTTACCCCGGACAGGGAGGTACTGAAGCTTTCTTT.

The sample holds many counts of this clonotype. The J gene is TRBJ1-1, the V gene TRBV6-1; D not certain. CDR3 length equals 11 residues. Germline V gene lookup returns CDR1 MNHNS and CDR2 SASEGT. The V and J ends lost 8 bases and 11 bases respectively, with 15 bases between them. The CDR3 sequence: CASFSGRDAFF. The CDR3 bases are TGTGCCAGCTTCTCTGGACGGGATGCTTTCTTT.

About this clonotype: A much larger clone differs from this one at a single base, so this may be a read error. The genes are TRBV7-8 and TRBJ2-1; 12 bases fit TRBD1. The CDR3 covers 18 residues. Germline CDR1 is SGHVS and CDR2 is FQNEAQ. Here the CDR3 DNA reads TGTGCCAGCAGCCTCCGGGACAGGGGGCCCCGCTCCTACCATGAGCAGTTCTTC. This sequence encodes CASSLRDRGPRSYHEQFF. The variable domain in full, with the rest retrieved from reference TRBV7-8 and TRBJ2-1, is GAGVSQSPRYKVAKRGQDVALRCDPISGHVSLFWYQQALGQGPEFLTYFQNEAQLDKSGLPSDRFFAERPEGSVSTLKIQRTQQEDSAVYLCASSLRDRGPRSYHEQFFGPGTRLTVL.

This clonotype was seen at least ten times. The chain is built from TRBV28 and TRBJ2-7, with 10 bases matching TRBD2. Germline V gene sequence: CDR1 MDHEN, CDR2 SYDVKM. This CDR3 region has 15 residues. With 3 bases clipped from V and 2 bases from J, the junction kept 4 bases outside the gene matches. This CDR3 reads CASSFTSGTPYEQYF. The CDR3 DNA reads TGTGCCAGCAGTTTTACTAGCGGGACCCCCTACGAGCAGTACTTC.

In its sample, this clonotype was seen many times. This chain links TRBV28 with TRBJ1-2; 7 bases fit TRBD1. The CDR3 runs to 13 residues. J was trimmed by 4 bases and V by 5 bases; bases with no gene match: 4. Germline CDR1 reads MDHEN; CDR2 reads SYDVKM. The CDR3 DNA is TGTGCCAGCAGTCGAACAGGGGTCTATGGCTACACCTTC. Protein product: CASSRTGVYGYTF.